This T cell receptor (beta chain) was identified in a study of T cell responses to AZD1222 COVID-19 vaccine. CDR1 is LGHDT and CDR2 is YNNKEL in the germline V gene (reference sequence). CDR3 size: 14 residues. V was cut by 0 bases and J by 7 bases, with 12 bases left in between. Assay used: immunoSEQ multiplex PCR; TCRdb lists only in-frame clones, some missing. The sample shows roughly 130,000 clones, over 85% of them seen only once. The chain links TRBV3-1 (or the pseudogene TRBV3-2) to TRBJ1-2; D ambiguous. This receptor was obtained from an adult in good health. The sequences come from peripheral blood, collected on day 0 of AZD1222 vaccination. CDR3 amino acids: CASSQEAGRGGYTF. CDR3 DNA: TGTGCCAGCAGCCAAGAGGCCGGCCGGGGTGGCTACACCTTC.